One sample yielded the 29 T cell receptor beta chains listed below, sequenced in a study of T cells in Graves' hyperthyroidism and ophthalmopathy. Authors of the study amplified TCR beta CDR3 regions from RNA transcripts. First-round RT-PCR with HTBI primers amplified the TCR CDR3 region. In TCRdb, the multiplex PCR reads were re-called with MiXCR into one record per CDR3 protein. Of some 600,000 distinct CDR3 sequences listed, approximately 13% are singletons. Sequenced input: blood. The origin of the receptors is a woman aged 25 to 39 with Graves' hyperthyroidism that later progressed to Graves' ophthalmopathy.

The chain has TRBV15 and TRBJ1-1; D perhaps matches TRBD1 (6 bases). CDR3 size: 16 residues. Germline CDR1 and CDR2: LNHNV and YYDKDF (reference sequence). Trimming stripped 0 bases from V and 1 base from J, with 12 bases between. CDR3 bases: TGTGCCACCAGCAGAGACGGGGGGCCCGGGAACACTGAAGCTTTCTTT. Its translation: CATSRDGGPGNTEAFF.

Many counts were recorded for this clonotype. The gene calls are TRBV24-1 and TRBJ1-1; D is uncertain. Deletions cut 2 bases from V and 1 base from J, with 10 bases between. Germline loops: CDR1 KGHDR, CDR2 SFDVKD. This CDR3 comprises 15 residues. The CDR3 DNA follows: TGTGCCACCAGTGATTCGGTACGGGGGAACACTGAAGCTTTCTTT. It encodes CATSDSVRGNTEAFF.

This clonotype was found many times. V usage is TRBV11-2 and J usage is TRBJ1-4; D unresolved. Germline V gene data show CDR1 as SGHAT and CDR2 as FQNNGV. The V gene lost 5 bases and the J gene lost 4 bases, with 14 bases spanning the gap. The CDR3 length is 15 residues. CDR3 coding DNA: TGTGCCAGCAGCCCCCTAGGATCCTATAATGAAAAACTGTTTTTT. Encoded protein: CASSPLGSYNEKLFF.

This clonotype was counted many times. The V call is TRBV19, the J call TRBJ1-4, with D unclear. V was pared by 6 bases and J by 8 bases, with 19 bases between. The germline gives CDR1 LNHDA, CDR2 SQIVND (reference sequence). This CDR3 is built from 15 residues. DNA for the CDR3: TGTGCCAGTAGCACCTTCCCAGACGTGGGGGAAAAACTGTTTTTT. It is translated as CASSTFPDVGEKLFF.

This clonotype was recorded many times. The V and J genes are TRBV12-3 or TRBV12-4 and TRBJ2-3, with 8 bases aligning to TRBD1. This CDR3 contains 14 residues. J was trimmed by 1 base and V by 6 bases; bases with no gene match: 3. CDR3 coding DNA: TGTGCCAGCAGGACGACAGGGGGCACAGATACGCAGTATTTT. Protein sequence: CASRTTGGTDTQYF.

This chain links TRBV9 with TRBJ2-3, with 11 positions matching TRBD2. This CDR3 spans 17 amino acids. Germline loops: CDR1 SGDLS, CDR2 YYNGEE. V was clipped by 3 bases and J by 5 bases; unmatched bases: 11. The CDR3 loop is CASSEAPFTSGRDTQYF. The CDR3 nucleotides are TGTGCCAGCAGCGAGGCCCCTTTCACTAGCGGGAGAGATACGCAGTATTTT. The entire variable domain, with the rest obtained from reference TRBV9 and TRBJ2-3, is as follows: DSGVTQTPKHLITATGQRVTLRCSPRSGDLSVYWYQQSLDQGLQFLIQYYNGEERAKGNILERFSAQQFPDLHSELNLSSLELGDSALYFCASSEAPFTSGRDTQYFGPGTRLTVL.

As regards this clonotype: Since a much larger clone is just one base distant, this may be a read error. The rearrangement joins TRBV3-1 to TRBJ1-2; D gene unclear. There are 14 residues in the CDR3. Germline assignment: CDR1 LGHDT and CDR2 YNNKEL (reference sequence). CDR3 nucleotides: TGTGCCAGCGGCCAAGATGGCGCTCGCCATGGCTACACCTTC. Translation: CASGQDGARHGYTF.

This chain uses TRBV20-1 with TRBJ2-1; 7 positions agree with TRBD2. The V gene end was trimmed by 1 base and the J gene end by 0 bases; junction bases not matched to a gene: 6. There are 16 residues in the CDR3. From germline, CDR1 is DFQATT and CDR2 SNEGSKA (reference sequence). The CDR3 DNA sequence: TGCAGTGCTAGAGGGGAGGGGCGGACCTCCTACAATGAGCAGTTCTTC. This sequence encodes CSARGEGRTSYNEQFF.

The CDR3 here is CAWRPEGPRYEQYF. The DNA for the CDR3 is TGTGCCTGGAGGCCCGAGGGGCCACGGTACGAGCAGTACTTC. V usage is TRBV30 and J usage is TRBJ2-7; D possibly matches TRBD1 or TRBD2 (5 bases each). This CDR3 spans 14 amino acids. The V gene lost 3 bases and the J gene lost 4 bases, with 16 bases spanning the gap. Germline V gives CDR1 GTSNPN, CDR2 SVGIG (reference sequence).

This clonotype has at least ten counts. This chain connects TRBV14 to TRBJ2-7, with 11 bases lining up with TRBD2. Looked up from germline, CDR1 is SGHDN and CDR2 is FVKESK. This CDR3 has 15 residues. Trimming at V came to 5 bases and at J to 7 bases, leaving 10 bases not matched to a gene. This CDR3 is CASSELAGVAREQYF. The CDR3 nucleotides are TGTGCCAGCAGCGAACTAGCGGGAGTCGCAAGAGAGCAGTACTTC.

This clonotype has ten or more counts. This sequence joins TRBV11-2 and TRBJ1-1; no firm D call. Trimming left V 1 base short and J 1 base short, with 7 bases between. CDR3 size: 14 residues. The germline V gene encodes CDR1 SGHAT and CDR2 FQNNGV. The CDR3 sequence is CASSLVRGNTEAFF. The CDR3 bases are TGTGCCAGCAGCTTAGTTCGGGGGAACACTGAAGCTTTCTTT. The complete variable domain, with remaining parts taken from reference TRBV11-2 and TRBJ1-1, reads EAGVAQSPRYKIIEKRQSVAFWCNPISGHATLYWYQQILGQGPKLLIQFQNNGVVDDSQLPKDRFSAERLKGVDSTLKIQPAKLEDSAVYLCASSLVRGNTEAFFGQGTRLTVV.

This clonotype came up many times. The rearrangement links TRBV6-1 to TRBJ1-1, with D perhaps matching TRBD1 (6 bases). Trimming cost V 4 bases and J 4 bases, with 13 bases left between them. This CDR3 contains 14 residues. The germline CDR1 and CDR2 sequences are MNHNS and SASEGT. CDR3 bases: TGTGCCAGCAGTGCCACCAGGGGAGGCACTGAAGCTTTCTTT. It yields the protein CASSATRGGTEAFF.

Many counts were recorded for this clonotype. CDR3 in amino acids: CASSRDRATKDEKLFF. The CDR3 nucleotides are TGTGCCAGTAGCAGGGACAGGGCTACTAAGGATGAAAAACTGTTTTTT. V and J are TRBV7-2 and TRBJ1-4, with 9 bases fitting TRBD1. This CDR3 has 16 residues. The V gene end was trimmed by 9 bases and the J gene end by 6 bases; junction bases not matched to a gene: 14. Germline lookup yields CDR1 SGHTA and CDR2 FQGNSA.

This clonotype turned up a few times. The genes are TRBV7-2 and TRBJ1-4; TRBD1 matches at 7 bases. Germline CDR1 and CDR2: SGHTA and FQGNSA. The CDR3 loop spans 15 amino acids. The ends lost 5 bases at V and 5 bases at J; junction bases unmatched: 8. In DNA, the CDR3 is TGTGCCAGCAGCCCGCAGACAGGGATAAATGAAAAACTGTTTTTT. Its translation is CASSPQTGINEKLFF.

This sequence joins TRBV28 and TRBJ2-1; 8 nucleotides line up with TRBD2. V lost 4 bases, J lost 4 bases, and 6 bases stayed unmatched. CDR3 length equals 15 residues. The germline V gene has CDR1 MDHEN and CDR2 SYDVKM. The CDR3 spells CASSSGGVAYNEQFF. CDR3 nucleotide sequence: TGTGCCAGCAGTTCCGGGGGGGTGGCTTACAATGAGCAGTTCTTC.

This clonotype was recorded many times. This chain connects TRBV30 to TRBJ1-2; the D gene is possibly TRBD1 (6 bases). V lost 4 bases, J lost 7 bases, and 16 bases lay in between. CDR3 length equals 13 residues. CDR1 is GTSNPN, CDR2 SVGIG, per germline (reference sequence). The chain's CDR3 is CAWTPARGGGYTF. CDR3 DNA sequence: TGTGCCTGGACGCCTGCCAGGGGAGGTGGCTACACCTTC.

There are many counts of this clonotype. The chain links TRBV14 to TRBJ1-2; D is ambiguous. The CDR3 length is 13 residues. The V gene lost 1 base and the J gene lost 8 bases, with 11 bases spanning the gap. Per the germline V gene, CDR1 is SGHDN and CDR2 is FVKESK. As DNA, the CDR3 is TGTGCCAGCAGCCAAGCCCCCTTAGGCGGCTACACCTTC. Its translation is CASSQAPLGGYTF.

This clonotype was detected many times. The chain links TRBV24-1 to TRBJ2-7; 7 nucleotides match TRBD1. Germline V gene lookup returns CDR1 KGHDR and CDR2 SFDVKD. The J segment lost 2 bases and the V segment lost 7 bases, leaving 7 bases of the junction unmatched. CDR3 length: 14 residues. The DNA of the CDR3 is TGTGCCACCAGCAACAGGGGTACTCCCTACGAGCAGTACTTC. This translates into CATSNRGTPYEQYF.

J is TRBJ1-5 and V is TRBV28; D possibly corresponds to TRBD1 (6 bases). V was shortened by 6 bases and J by 6 bases, with 18 bases between the two germline ends. The CDR3 has 15 amino acids. CDR1 is MDHEN, CDR2 SYDVKM, per germline. The CDR3 spells CASSPVTGASQPQHF. The CDR3 DNA follows: TGTGCCAGCAGCCCCGTAACGGGGGCAAGTCAGCCCCAGCATTTT. The full variable domain, with the rest looked up from reference TRBV28 and TRBJ1-5, is DVKVTQSSRYLVKRTGEKVFLECVQDMDHENMFWYRQDPGLGLRLIYFSYDVKMKEKGDIPEGYSVSREKKERFSLILESASTNQTSMYLCASSPVTGASQPQHFGDGTRLSIL.

This clonotype was recorded at least ten times. The J gene is TRBJ2-5, the V gene TRBV7-2, with unresolved D. V dropped 5 bases and J dropped 1 base, with 11 bases sitting between them. Germline CDR1 is SGHTA and CDR2 is FQGNSA. This CDR3 has 14 amino acids. CDR3 in amino acids: CASSPPSSQETQYF. DNA of the CDR3: TGTGCCAGCAGCCCCCCCAGCTCCCAAGAGACCCAGTACTTC.

This clonotype occurred many times. CDR3 in amino acids: CASSQGANGYTF. Here the CDR3 DNA reads TGTGCCAGCAGCCAGGGGGCGAATGGCTACACCTTC. The J gene is TRBJ1-2, the V gene TRBV6-1; 8 nucleotides align to TRBD1. This CDR3 is 12 amino acids long. The junction had 3 bases not matched to a gene; V was cut back by 6 bases and J by 6 bases. Germline-derived CDR1 and CDR2 are MNHNS and SASEGT.

This clonotype was observed at least ten times. This sequence joins TRBV12-3 or TRBV12-4 and TRBJ1-2, with no clear D. This CDR3 contains 16 residues. Trimming cost V 2 bases and J 0 bases, with 13 bases left between them. CDR3 bases: TGTGCCAGCAGTTTACATTATCTGGCAGCTAACTATGGCTACACCTTC. Its translation is CASSLHYLAANYGYTF.

This clonotype was observed at least ten times. The CDR3 sequence: CASRNTENTEAFF. For the CDR3, the DNA is TGCGCCAGCAGGAATACGGAGAACACTGAAGCTTTCTTT. The V gene is TRBV5-1, the J gene TRBJ1-1; unclear D gene. Looked up from germline, CDR1 is SGHRS and CDR2 is YFSETQ. The CDR3 extends over 13 amino acids. Trimming pared 5 bases from V and 1 base from J, leaving 9 bases between. Combining the CDR3 with reference TRBV5-1 and TRBJ1-1 gives the whole variable domain KAGVTQTPRYLIKTRGQQVTLSCSPISGHRSVSWYQQTPGQGLQFLFEYFSETQRNKGNFPGRFSGRQFSNSRSEMNVSTLELGDSALYLCASRNTENTEAFFGQGTRLTVV.

V is TRBV12-3 or TRBV12-4 and J is TRBJ1-3, with no clear D. Trimming pared 6 bases from V and 0 bases from J, leaving 9 bases between. This CDR3 has 14 amino acids. The CDR3 loop is CASRPASSGNTIYF. The CDR3 DNA reads as TGTGCCAGCAGGCCGGCGAGCTCTGGAAACACCATATATTTT.

Note on this clonotype: A much larger clone differs by one base, so this may be a read error. This chain uses TRBV20-1 with TRBJ1-5; 7 nucleotides align to TRBD1. CDR1 DFQATT and CDR2 SNEGSKA come from the germline V gene (reference sequence). The CDR3 spans 15 residues. The CDR3 loop is CSASRGTASNQPHHF. The CDR3 bases are TGCAGTGCTTCCAGGGGGACAGCCAGCAATCAGCCCCACCATTTT.

There are many counts of this clonotype. The rearrangement links TRBV19 to TRBJ1-1; D possibly corresponds to TRBD1 (5 bases). The germline V gene has CDR1 LNHDA and CDR2 SQIVND (reference sequence). V lost 4 bases to trimming and J lost 6 bases, with 18 bases between them. This CDR3 region has 15 residues. CDR3 bases: TGTGCCAGTAGTACCAGACAGCTCAGGGTCCCTGAAGCTTTCTTT. Translating gives CASSTRQLRVPEAFF. Full variable domain (missing parts from reference TRBV19 and TRBJ1-1): DGGITQSPKYLFRKEGQNVTLSCEQNLNHDAMYWYRQDPGQGLRLIYYSQIVNDFQKGDIAEGYSVSREKKESFPLTVTSAQKNPTAFYLCASSTRQLRVPEAFFGQGTRLTVV.

This clonotype occurred a few times. The chain recombines TRBV28 with TRBJ2-7, with a tentative D call TRBD2 (5 bases). V lost 2 bases to trimming and J lost 5 bases, with 13 bases between them. This CDR3 is 14 amino acids long. CDR1 and CDR2 (germline): MDHEN, SYDVKM. The CDR3: CASSLGGLINEQYF. CDR3 coding DNA: TGTGCCAGCAGTTTAGGCGGACTCATCAACGAGCAGTACTTC.

The rearrangement joins TRBV27 to TRBJ2-7; 12 bases map to TRBD1. The V and J ends lost 3 bases and 3 bases, in that order; junction bases with no gene match: 3. Per germline, CDR1 MNHEY and CDR2 SMNVEV (reference sequence). The CDR3 length is 15 residues. DNA of the CDR3: TGTGCCAGCAGTTTTGGGACAGGGGGCATCTACGAGCAGTACTTC. Translation: CASSFGTGGIYEQYF.

The chain couples TRBV5-4 to TRBJ1-2; 8 bases align to TRBD1. Germline loops: CDR1 SGHNT, CDR2 YYREEE (reference sequence). Trimming cost V 0 bases and J 6 bases; bases outside gene matches: 4. This CDR3 region has 14 residues. CDR3 amino acids: CASSLEQGGDGYTF. Written as DNA, the CDR3 is TGTGCCAGCAGCTTGGAACAGGGGGGGGATGGCTACACCTTC. Filled out from reference TRBV5-4 and TRBJ1-2, the complete variable domain reads ETGVTQSPTHLIKTRGQQVTLRCSSQSGHNTVSWYQQALGQGPQFIFQYYREEENGRGNFPPRFSGLQFPNYSSELNVNALELDDSALYLCASSLEQGGDGYTFGSGTRLTVV.